Reported below is one TCR beta chain. The data derive from a study of PD-L1 blockade in urothelial cancer. V gave up 10 bases and J gave up 9 bases; unmatched junction bases: 3. The CDR3 loop spans 12 amino acids. Germline CDR1 is ENHRY and CDR2 is SYGVKD. Described time point: pretreatment peripheral blood. TCRdb keeps only in-frame clones here, not all; method: immunoSEQ multiplex PCR. The sample has fewer than 100,000 clones; around four fifths are singletons. Sequencing was performed on PBMCs, taken around atezolizumab (anti-PD-L1) treatment. The receptor's source is a man in his forties or fifties with urothelial cancer. The chain combines TRBV10-3 with TRBJ2-1; 13 bases fit TRBD2. This CDR3 is CATGLAGREQFF. The CDR3 coding sequence is TGTGCCACGGGACTAGCGGGGCGTGAGCAGTTCTTC.